This TCR beta chain is drawn from a study of beta chain features in type 1 diabetes. Findings and limits, study-wide: Type 1 diabetes patients had moderately but significantly shorter TCRB CDR3s in all four CD4+ subsets.

Details on this clone: As yet, its antigen is unknown.

Expressed TCRB transcripts were sequenced, since all the RNA that had been isolated was reverse transcribed. Clones were read by immunoSEQ multiplex PCR, and TCRdb kept only the in-frame ones, dropping some. In the table there are around 250,000 clones, roughly two thirds of which are singletons. Germline CDR1 reads SGHNT; CDR2 reads YENEEA. The CDR3 is 13 amino acids. V lost 2 bases and J lost 4, with 8 bases in between. Material for sequencing was naive CD4+ T cells from blood. The clonotype originates from a man younger than 40 in good health. The J gene is TRBJ2-5, the V gene TRBV11-3; no firm D call. The CDR3 region is CASSLHLGETQYF. The CDR3 DNA reads as TGTGCCAGCAGCTTACACCTGGGAGAGACCCAGTACTTC.